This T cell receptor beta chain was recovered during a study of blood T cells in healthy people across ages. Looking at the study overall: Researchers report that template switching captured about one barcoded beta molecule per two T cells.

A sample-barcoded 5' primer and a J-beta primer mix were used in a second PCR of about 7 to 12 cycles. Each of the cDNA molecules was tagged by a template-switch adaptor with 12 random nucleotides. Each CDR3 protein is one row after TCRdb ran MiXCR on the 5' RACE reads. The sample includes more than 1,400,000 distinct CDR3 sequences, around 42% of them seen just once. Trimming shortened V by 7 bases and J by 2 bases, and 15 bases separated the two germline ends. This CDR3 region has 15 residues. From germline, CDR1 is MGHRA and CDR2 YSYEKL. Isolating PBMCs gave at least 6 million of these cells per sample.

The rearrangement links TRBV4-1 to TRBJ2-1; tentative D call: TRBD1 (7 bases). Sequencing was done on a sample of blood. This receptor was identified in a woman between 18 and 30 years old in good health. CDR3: CASNGRDSPYNEQFF. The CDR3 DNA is TGCGCCAGCAATGGGCGGGACAGCCCCTACAATGAGCAGTTCTTC.